The present T cell receptor beta chain was sequenced within a study of T cell changes during pregnancy in multiple sclerosis. Sequenced by immunoSEQ multiplex PCR; TCRdb stores in-frame clones only, minus some. The sample carries 90,000 or so clones, nearly 95% recorded once. The receptor's source is a female donor in good health, enrolled as a control in a pregnancy study. Sequencing was performed on peripheral blood, taken after pregnancy.

The chain's CDR3 is CASSPTGWDYEQYF. The CDR3 region has the DNA TGTGCCAGCTCACCCACAGGGTGGGACTACGAGCAGTACTTC. V and J are TRBV18 and TRBJ2-7; tentative D call: TRBD1 (6 bases). V was trimmed by 3 bases and J by 3 bases, leaving 12 bases between them. CDR3 length: 14 amino acids. Germline V lookup: CDR1 KGHSH, CDR2 LQKENI. Variable domain in full (rest from reference TRBV18 and TRBJ2-7): NAGVMQNPRHLVRRRGQEARLRCSPMKGHSHVYWYRQLPEEGLKFMVYLQKENIIDESGMPKERFSAEFPKEGPSILRIQQVVRGDSAAYFCASSPTGWDYEQYFGPGTRLTVT.